Shown below are 8 T cell receptor beta chains from a single sample sequenced in a study of long-term antiretroviral therapy in people with HIV. The assay used was immunoSEQ (version v3.0), run at survey level. This table comes from immunoSEQ multiplex PCR, and its TCRdb copy is limited to in-frame clones, with some not included. This sample yields tens of thousands of clones, of which around 84% are seen a single time; 4.5% to 5.5% belongs to the top ten. Here the sequenced sample was unsorted PBMCs, taken 0.8 years after starting antiretroviral therapy. The source is a woman younger than 45 with HIV.

V gene TRBV5-1 combines with J gene TRBJ2-6; 8 nucleotides line up with TRBD2. The CDR3 has 15 residues. V lost 7 bases, J lost 2 bases, and 5 bases stayed unmatched. Germline V gene sequence: CDR1 SGHRS, CDR2 YFSETQ. The CDR3 sequence: CASLGGGTGANVLTF. The DNA of the CDR3 is TGCGCCAGCTTGGGCGGGGGGACTGGGGCCAACGTCCTGACTTTC.

The chain recombines TRBV5-4 with TRBJ1-2; 9 bases fit TRBD1. This CDR3 has 15 amino acids. In germline, CDR1 is SGHNT, CDR2 YYREEE (reference sequence). The V gene end was trimmed by 5 bases and the J gene end by 3 bases; junction bases not matched to a gene: 8. CDR3 region: CASRPRQGVHYGYTF. The CDR3 coding sequence is TGTGCCAGCAGACCACGACAGGGGGTGCACTATGGCTACACCTTC. The variable domain in full, completed from reference TRBV5-4 and TRBJ1-2, reads ETGVTQSPTHLIKTRGQQVTLRCSSQSGHNTVSWYQQALGQGPQFIFQYYREEENGRGNFPPRFSGLQFPNYSSELNVNALELDDSALYLCASRPRQGVHYGYTFGSGTRLTVV.

The chain combines TRBV11-2 with TRBJ1-1; no definite D call. The ends were cut back, 3 bases at V and 2 bases at J, with 4 bases in the middle. Per germline, CDR1 SGHAT and CDR2 FQNNGV. This CDR3 contains 12 residues. In nucleotides, the CDR3 is TGTGCCAGCAGCTTCGGTAACACTGAAGCTTTCTTT. This sequence encodes CASSFGNTEAFF.

The gene calls are TRBV5-4 and TRBJ2-5, with D uncertain. CDR3 length equals 13 residues. Per germline, CDR1 SGHNT and CDR2 YYREEE (reference sequence). The V gene lost 4 bases and the J gene lost 5 bases, with 12 bases spanning the gap. CDR3 region: CASSAGSQETQYF. DNA for the CDR3: TGTGCCAGCAGCGCTGGTTCCCAGGAGACCCAGTACTTC.

This clone was seen a few times. The CDR3 DNA follows: TGTGCCAGCAGCTTAACGTTCGTGGGGGCCACTGAAGCTTTCTTT. Protein: CASSLTFVGATEAFF. The chain has TRBV7-3 and TRBJ1-1; maybe TRBD1 (6 bases). V was cut by 0 bases and J by 4 bases, with 12 bases left in between. Germline loops: CDR1 SGHTA, CDR2 FQGTGA. The CDR3 is 15 residues long.

CDR3 region: CASSLGNQPQHF. The CDR3 bases are TGTGCCAGCTCGCTAGGCAATCAGCCCCAGCATTTT. The chain carries TRBV6-6 and TRBJ1-5; D is unresolved. This CDR3 has 12 residues. V was pared by 8 bases and J by 2 bases, with 7 bases between. Germline V gives CDR1 MNHNY, CDR2 SVGAGI (reference sequence).

The rearrangement links TRBV10-3 to TRBJ1-1; tentatively, D is TRBD1 (6 bases). Germline V gene sequence: CDR1 ENHRY, CDR2 SYGVKD. This CDR3 has 14 amino acids. V gave up 3 bases and J gave up 2 bases, with 10 bases separating them. The CDR3 sequence is CAISDTGKNTEAFF. CDR3 DNA sequence: TGTGCCATCAGTGACACAGGGAAAAACACTGAAGCTTTCTTT.

The rearrangement uses TRBV7-3 and TRBJ1-1, with 7 positions matching TRBD1. V shed 2 bases, J shed 3 bases, and the junction held 0 bases outside the gene matches. This CDR3 contains 13 residues. CDR1 is SGHTA, CDR2 FQGTGA, per germline. The CDR3 bases are TGTGCCAGCAGCTTAGACAGGGACACTGAAGCTTTCTTT. This codes for CASSLDRDTEAFF. Supplemented by reference TRBV7-3 and TRBJ1-1, the full variable domain reads GAGVSQTPSNKVTEKGKYVELRCDPISGHTALYWYRQSLGQGPEFLIYFQGTGAADDSGLPNDRFFAVRPEGSVSTLKIQRTERGDSAVYLCASSLDRDTEAFFGQGTRLTVV.